The 4 T cell receptor beta chains below were found in one sample sequenced in a study of T cells in Graves' hyperthyroidism and ophthalmopathy. Amplified TCR beta CDR3 regions came from RNA transcripts. Carried out on the TCR CDR3, a first-round RT-PCR used the HTBI primer set. TCRdb redid the calling of the multiplex PCR reads with MiXCR, one entry per CDR3 protein. This sample yields approximately 600,000 distinct CDR3 sequences, of which roughly 14% are seen a single time; roughly 4.3% belongs to the top ten. Specimen: blood. These receptors were taken from a woman aged 40 to 55 with Graves' ophthalmopathy.

V and J are TRBV6-2 or TRBV6-3 and TRBJ1-5; tentative D call: TRBD1 (5 bases). CDR3 length: 15 amino acids. With 4 bases removed from V and 4 bases from J, the gap between germline ends came to 14 bases. Germline V gene lookup returns CDR1 MNHEY and CDR2 SVGEGT. CDR3 DNA sequence: TGTGCCAGCAGTTCTGGGGCAGGCCGGAATCAGCCCCAGCATTTT. As protein: CASSSGAGRNQPQHF.

This clonotype has ten or more counts. This sequence joins TRBV7-2 and TRBJ2-7; D perhaps matches TRBD2 (6 bases). Germline V gene lookup returns CDR1 SGHTA and CDR2 FQGNSA. CDR3 size: 15 residues. V lost 4 bases and J lost 8, with 21 bases in between. The CDR3 here is CASSSSGGIYVKQYF. The DNA of the CDR3 is TGTGCCAGCAGCTCAAGTGGGGGGATCTACGTCAAGCAGTACTTC.

The chain employs TRBV9 and TRBJ1-2; D remains unclear. CDR1 and CDR2 (germline): SGDLS, YYNGEE. The CDR3 contains 14 residues. V lost 0 bases and J 6 bases, leaving 12 bases between the germline ends. The CDR3 DNA sequence: TGTGCCAGCAGCGTAGAGGCCGGGGAAAATGGCTACACCTTC. Encoded protein: CASSVEAGENGYTF.

There are many counts of this clonotype. V usage is TRBV28 and J usage is TRBJ2-7; D is tentatively TRBD1 or TRBD2 (5 bases each). Deletions cut 0 bases from V and 3 bases from J, with 9 bases between. The CDR3 contains 14 residues. Germline lookup yields CDR1 MDHEN and CDR2 SYDVKM. The CDR3 DNA reads as TGTGCCAGCAGTTTATGGGGGGAGAGCTACGAGCAGTACTTC. It codes for CASSLWGESYEQYF.